This paragraph reports one T cell receptor (beta chain). Its antigen is not yet known. Per-base qualities were not stored, and no clone one base away is much larger. No immune events such as infections were documented for the healthy donors during the collection period. To calibrate time-dependent variance in a beta-binomial model of T-cell clone differential abundance, blood repertoires from healthy donors were used as a training cohort. The training cohort was composed of some ten healthy donors, 3 female and 7 male. On average the donors were about 40 years old, and their ages spanned about 29 to 65 years. Obtained from a commercial supplier, whole blood was collected from each healthy donor at three time points set two to three weeks apart. For immunosequencing, genomic DNA was extracted from unsorted whole blood. The immunoSEQ Assay, which relies on bias-controlled multiplex PCR amplification of genomic DNA, was used to profile TCRbeta CDR3 regions. Regarding the original processing steps: The absolute abundance of each unique TCRbeta CDR3 region was quantified after sequences were collapsed and filtered. Two models were used to test differential abundance: a binomial model (Fisher-equivalent) and a beta-binomial model that adds time-dependent variance fitted from healthy donors. Any clone with fewer than 5 combined templates was excluded, and a clone was called differentially abundant if its Benjamini-Hochberg FDR was below 0.01. The form v = (b*log(k)+a)^2 was used to model beta-binomial variance as a function of total template count across the two samples. The immuneACCESS repertoire file appears here via TCRdb, limited to in-frame rearrangements. These files lack a portion of the clones; in checked studies, under half of the deficit traces to unresolved V genes, and the cause of the others is not known. That table gives V, J and clone size, and the DNA gave D and trimming. In all, the sample holds 80,000 to 95,000 clones, and more than 70% of those were seen once. The top ten clonotypes cover 4% to 4.5% of the sample.

At the junction V is shortened by 2 bases and J by 1 base; bases outside the gene matches: 7. The CDR3 goes from the cysteine to the phenylalanine over 16 residues. The sequence is cut down to CDR3 DNA, 48 bases in frame from base 1. Per the germline V gene (reference sequence), SEHNR is the CDR1 and FQNEAQ is the CDR2. This sample was taken from a study of identifying expanded T cells in peripheral blood (dated by TCRdb to between 2018 and 2021). For context, the study as a whole: Technical replicates were generated by sequencing separate aliquots of the same genomic DNA pool, with four replicates compared pairwise. Broad study findings and their caveats: Across all healthy-donor time intervals, the beta-binomial model significantly lowered both the number of clones called differentially abundant and the false-positive rate. The binomial model flagged approximately 1.2 differentially abundant clones between technical replicates, compared with 15 to 17 over around two weeks and 18 to 20 over about four weeks. Across all healthy donors, variance in clone template counts between roughly 2-week samples was found to increase significantly with total template count. The authors expected that biological variance in healthy repertoires might rise further over much longer intervals, such as months to years.

The clonotype was recovered from a person between 18 and 70 years old in good health. Recombination linked TRBV7-9 to TRBJ1-1, and TRBD1 aligns with 7 junction nucleotides. Material for sequencing was blood. The DNA is TGTGCCAGCAGCTTATATCCAGGGGGAACGAACACTGAAGCTTTCTTT. It codes for CASSLYPGGTNTEAFF.